This T cell receptor (beta chain) is from a study of OX40 agonist ivuxolimab in advanced cancers. Whole-study context: Mean age roughly 65 years, range about 20 to 79; around 80% male.

The table came from immunoSEQ multiplex PCR; TCRdb's copy has only in-frame clones and leaves some out. The sample yields more than 55,000 clones, roughly nine tenths seen once. V was cut by 2 bases and J by 0 bases, with 2 bases left in between. This CDR3 has 13 residues. CDR1 and CDR2 (germline): SGHAT, FQNNGV. The J gene is TRBJ1-5, the V gene TRBV11-2; unclear D gene. Source: CD4+ or CD8+ T cells sorted from blood, taken in a trial of the OX40 agonist ivuxolimab. The sequence came from an adult with an advanced solid tumor such as melanoma, head and neck, liver or kidney cancer. In DNA, the CDR3 is TGTGCCAGCAGCTTAAGTAGCAATCAGCCCCAGCATTTT. Its protein product is CASSLSSNQPQHF.